The 20 T cell receptor beta chains in this list originate from one sample, sequenced in a study of early T cells in non-severe SARS-CoV-2 infection (dated by TCRdb to the early 2020s). Library preparation employed 5' RACE. The sample was run on a NextSeq 500. TCRdb trimmed the raw reads at Q25, called clones with MiXCR and kept productive beta chains. Here each entry gathers all rows of one CDR3 protein and keeps the most common genes and DNA. The sample table lists about 60,000 distinct CDR3 sequences, just under 9% of them with a count of one. Approximately 18% of the sample is taken by the ten largest. The sequenced sample was whole blood. The receptors were gathered from an adult who was a healthcare worker with PCR-confirmed SARS-CoV-2 infection or an uninfected control (not recorded which).

At least ten counts were recorded for this clonotype. The chain uses TRBV6-1 and TRBJ2-7; D call uncertain. Trimming cost V 3 bases and J 5 bases, with 5 bases left between them. The CDR3 totals 11 residues. The germline gives CDR1 MNHNS, CDR2 SASEGT. The CDR3 sequence is CASSEGHEQYF. In nucleotides, the CDR3 is TGTGCCAGCAGTGAGGGTCACGAGCAGTACTTC.

CDR3 nucleotide sequence: TGTGCCAGCAGCCGCGGACCAGGAAGGGCCTACGAGCAGTACTTC. Protein sequence: CASSRGPGRAYEQYF. V is TRBV7-2 and J is TRBJ2-7; D gene uncertain. Trimming took off 5 bases at V and 2 bases at J, with 16 bases between the two ends. The CDR3 contains 15 residues. Looked up from germline, CDR1 is SGHTA and CDR2 is FQGNSA.

Remarks on this clonotype: A junction end diverges from the germline sequence, so it may reflect a read error. V gene TRBV4-2 combines with J gene TRBJ2-3, with 7 bases matching TRBD1. CDR1 LGHNA and CDR2 YNFKEQ come from the germline V gene. The CDR3 is 15 residues long. The CDR3 DNA reads as TGTGCCAGCAGCTCCCGACAGGGCGACACAGATTCGCAGTATTTT. Protein: CASSSRQGDTDSQYF.

This clonotype was seen a handful of times. The V gene is TRBV9, the J gene TRBJ1-2; D is ambiguous. V lost 0 bases and J lost 7, with 10 bases in between. The CDR3 contains 13 residues. Germline-derived CDR1 and CDR2 are SGDLS and YYNGEE. The CDR3 region has the DNA TGTGCCAGCAGCGTAGAGGAGGGAAGTGGCTACACCTTC. Its translation: CASSVEEGSGYTF.

This clonotype was detected many times. The chain links TRBV7-9 to TRBJ1-5; 7 bases are shared with TRBD1. CDR1 and CDR2 from the germline V gene are SEHNR and FQNEAQ (reference sequence). The CDR3 has 14 residues. V lost 5 bases and J lost 4; bases outside the gene matches: 5. The CDR3 nucleotides are TGTGCCAGCAGCCGGGGGACAGAGAATCAGCCCCAGCATTTT. Translating gives CASSRGTENQPQHF.

In its sample, this clonotype was seen many times. The chain is built from TRBV2 and TRBJ2-3, with D uncertain. Trimming pared 8 bases from V and 6 bases from J, leaving 12 bases between. The CDR3 sequence is 12 residues long. The germline V gene encodes CDR1 SNHLY and CDR2 FYNNEI. The CDR3, as DNA: TGTGCCAGCTACGGAGAAAGCGATACGCAGTATTTT. It translates to CASYGESDTQYF.

This clonotype was seen ten or more times. The genes are TRBV10-3 and TRBJ2-1; 10 nucleotides line up with TRBD2. The CDR3 runs 15 residues. Germline CDR1 is ENHRY and CDR2 is SYGVKD. V shed 11 bases and J 8 bases; nucleotides not matched to a gene: 15. DNA for the CDR3: TGTGCCTCCCGGGGAGGTACTAGCGGGAAAGATGAGCAGTTCTTC. Translated, it gives CASRGGTSGKDEQFF.

In this sample, this clonotype turned up many times. The chain uses TRBV7-9 and TRBJ2-1; D gene unclear. The length of the CDR3 is 14 residues. Deletions cut 10 bases from V and 0 bases from J, with 13 bases between. Germline CDR1 SEHNR, CDR2 FQNEAQ (reference sequence). CDR3 nucleotides: TGTGCCACCGACGCAGACCTCTCCTACAATGAGCAGTTCTTC. This gives the protein CATDADLSYNEQFF. The full variable domain, with the rest looked up from reference TRBV7-9 and TRBJ2-1, is DTGVSQNPRHKITKRGQNVTFRCDPISEHNRLYWYRQTLGQGPEFLTYFQNEAQLEKSRLLSDRFSAERPKGSFSTLEIQRTEQGDSAMYLCATDADLSYNEQFFGPGTRLTVL.

This clonotype appeared many times. The chain uses TRBV9 and TRBJ2-3, with D possibly being TRBD1 (5 bases). CDR3 size: 15 residues. The germline V gene encodes CDR1 SGDLS and CDR2 YYNGEE. The ends were cut back, 3 bases at V and 5 bases at J, with 16 bases in the middle. CDR3 coding DNA: TGTGCCAGCAGCGCATCCACTATGCAGGGAGATACGCAGTATTTT. As protein: CASSASTMQGDTQYF. Together with reference TRBV9 and TRBJ2-3, the CDR3 gives the full variable domain: DSGVTQTPKHLITATGQRVTLRCSPRSGDLSVYWYQQSLDQGLQFLIQYYNGEERAKGNILERFSAQQFPDLHSELNLSSLELGDSALYFCASSASTMQGDTQYFGPGTRLTVL.

This clonotype came up a few times. The chain links TRBV10-3 to TRBJ1-4; D gene unclear. Germline loops: CDR1 ENHRY, CDR2 SYGVKD. Deletions cut 3 bases from V and 6 bases from J, with 8 bases between. The CDR3 covers 13 residues. The DNA of the CDR3 is TGTGCCATCAGTGACAGGAAGGATGAAAAACTGTTTTTT. It translates to CAISDRKDEKLFF.

The chain is built from TRBV29-1 and TRBJ2-3, with D unclear. The V gene lost 4 bases and the J gene lost 0 bases, with 11 bases spanning the gap. The CDR3 consists of 14 residues. Germline assignment: CDR1 SQVTM and CDR2 ANQGSEA. In DNA form, the CDR3 reads TGCAGCGTTGTCGACTTCGCTAGCACAGATACGCAGTATTTT. As protein: CSVVDFASTDTQYF.

This clonotype came up many times. This sequence joins TRBV7-3 and TRBJ2-1; either TRBD1 or TRBD2 may fit D (5 bases each). In germline, CDR1 is SGHTA, CDR2 FQGTGA. This CDR3 region has 17 residues. Between the trimmed V and J ends, which lost 1 base and 0 bases, there was a span of 13 bases. CDR3 bases: TGTGCCAGCAGCTTAAGGGGTAGAGGGGTCTCCTACAATGAGCAGTTCTTC. Encoded protein: CASSLRGRGVSYNEQFF.

The chain is built from TRBV20-1 and TRBJ2-2; the D is unclear. Germline lookup yields CDR1 DFQATT and CDR2 SNEGSKA (reference sequence). CDR3 length: 14 residues. V lost 7 bases to trimming and J lost 0 bases, with 12 bases between them. CDR3 sequence reads: CSVLGESNTGELFF. CDR3 coding DNA: TGCAGTGTCCTTGGAGAATCGAACACCGGGGAGCTGTTTTTT.

The V call is TRBV6-2 or TRBV6-3, the J call TRBJ1-5, with D possibly being TRBD1 (5 bases). The CDR3 loop spans 13 amino acids. V gave up 6 bases and J gave up 7 bases, with 13 bases separating them. The germline CDR1 and CDR2 sequences are MNHEY and SVGEGT. The CDR3 sequence: CASRQALRQPQHF. The CDR3 DNA is TGTGCCAGCAGACAGGCCCTTAGGCAGCCCCAGCATTTT.

The chain carries TRBV28 and TRBJ2-4; a weak D match, TRBD1 (5 bases). From germline, CDR1 is MDHEN and CDR2 SYDVKM. V gave up 4 bases and J gave up 1 base, with 5 bases separating them. This CDR3 spans 13 amino acids. For the CDR3, the DNA is TGTGCCAGCAGTTCAGGGGCCAAAAACATTCAGTACTTC. It translates to CASSSGAKNIQYF.

Many counts were recorded for this clonotype. V is TRBV19 and J is TRBJ2-3, with 8 bases lining up with TRBD2. The junction had 8 bases not matched to a gene; V was cut back by 6 bases and J by 0 bases. CDR3 length: 16 amino acids. The germline gives CDR1 LNHDA, CDR2 SQIVND (reference sequence). The CDR3 reads CASSLIAGSSTDTQYF. The CDR3 bases are TGTGCCAGTAGCCTTATAGCGGGATCCAGCACAGATACGCAGTATTTT.

This clonotype was detected many times. This sequence joins TRBV11-2 and TRBJ2-5, with D perhaps matching TRBD1 or TRBD2 (5 bases each). Trimming took 3 bases from V and 11 from J, leaving 16 bases between them. The CDR3 is 13 residues long. CDR1 is SGHAT, CDR2 FQNNGV, per germline. CDR3 DNA sequence: TGTGCCAGCAGCTTCCCCACCGGGACGGTGCAGTACTTC. Protein sequence: CASSFPTGTVQYF.

J is TRBJ2-3 and V is TRBV7-9, with 8 bases aligning to TRBD2. Trimming removed 8 bases from V and 3 bases from J; junction bases left unmatched: 7. The CDR3 is made up of 14 amino acids. Germline-derived CDR1 and CDR2 are SEHNR and FQNEAQ (reference sequence). CDR3 region: CASSDGRGTDTQYF. The DNA of the CDR3 is TGTGCCAGCTCGGACGGGAGGGGTACAGATACGCAGTATTTT.

The sample holds a few counts of this clonotype. This chain uses TRBV10-3 with TRBJ2-7; TRBD2 matches 12 bases. The CDR3 is 16 residues long. V was clipped by 7 bases and J by 6 bases; unmatched bases: 13. Germline CDR1 ENHRY, CDR2 SYGVKD. Here the CDR3 DNA reads TGTGCCATCACCCCAACCGGACTAGCGGGAACTTCCGAGCAGTACTTC. Its translation: CAITPTGLAGTSEQYF.

The V and J genes are TRBV28 and TRBJ2-4; 11 bases match TRBD1. V was clipped by 5 bases and J by 1 base; unmatched bases: 1. The CDR3 runs to 15 residues. Germline loops: CDR1 MDHEN, CDR2 SYDVKM. The CDR3 protein is CASSGTGGAKNIQYF. CDR3 in DNA: TGTGCCAGCAGTGGGACAGGGGGGGCCAAAAACATTCAGTACTTC.